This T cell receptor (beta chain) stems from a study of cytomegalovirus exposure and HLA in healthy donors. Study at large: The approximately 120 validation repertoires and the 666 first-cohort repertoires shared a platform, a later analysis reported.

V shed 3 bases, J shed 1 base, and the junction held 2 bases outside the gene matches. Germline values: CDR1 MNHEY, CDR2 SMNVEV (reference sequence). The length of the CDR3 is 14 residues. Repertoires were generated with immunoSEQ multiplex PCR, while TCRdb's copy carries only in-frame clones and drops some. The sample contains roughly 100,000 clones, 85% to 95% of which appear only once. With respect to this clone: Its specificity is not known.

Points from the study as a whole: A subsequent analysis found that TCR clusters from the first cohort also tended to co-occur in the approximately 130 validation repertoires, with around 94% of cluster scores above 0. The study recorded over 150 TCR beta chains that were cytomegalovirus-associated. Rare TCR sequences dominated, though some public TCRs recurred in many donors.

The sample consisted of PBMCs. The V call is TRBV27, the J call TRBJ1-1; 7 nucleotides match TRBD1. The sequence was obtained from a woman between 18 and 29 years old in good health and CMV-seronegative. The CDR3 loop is CASSFWDRNTEAFF. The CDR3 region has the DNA TGTGCCAGCAGTTTTTGGGACAGGAACACTGAAGCTTTCTTT.